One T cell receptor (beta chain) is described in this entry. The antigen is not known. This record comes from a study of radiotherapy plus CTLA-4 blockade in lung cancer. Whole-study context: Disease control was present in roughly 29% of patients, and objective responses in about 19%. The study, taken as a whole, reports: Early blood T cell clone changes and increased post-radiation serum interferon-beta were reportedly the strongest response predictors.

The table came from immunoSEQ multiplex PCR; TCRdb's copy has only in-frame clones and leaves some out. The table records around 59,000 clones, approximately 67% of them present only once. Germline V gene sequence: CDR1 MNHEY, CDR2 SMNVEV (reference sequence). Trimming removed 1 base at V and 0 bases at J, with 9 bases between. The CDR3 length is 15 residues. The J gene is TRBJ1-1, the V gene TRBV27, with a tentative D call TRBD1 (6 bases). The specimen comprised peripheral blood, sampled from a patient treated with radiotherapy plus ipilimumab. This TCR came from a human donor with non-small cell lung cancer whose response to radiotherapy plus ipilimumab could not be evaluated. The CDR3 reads CASSLYQGMNTEAFF. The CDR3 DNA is TGTGCCAGCAGTTTATACCAGGGGATGAACACTGAAGCTTTCTTT.